Described below is a single T cell receptor beta chain sequence and its context. This sample is drawn from a study of monozygotic twins with cystic fibrosis. The protocol was immunoSEQ multiplex PCR, while the TCRdb copy is restricted to in-frame clones and leaves out a portion. The sample shows about 24,000 clones, about 91% of them seen only once. This clonotype was obtained from a girl aged 2-10 years with cystic fibrosis. The sequencing sample was made of blood.

In DNA, the CDR3 is TGTGCCAGCAGTATGGACAACTCCTACGAGCAGTACTTC. Its translation is CASSMDNSYEQYF. The gene calls are TRBV7-9 and TRBJ2-7, with a possible D match to TRBD1 (5 bases). V shed 6 bases and J shed 0 bases, with 9 bases lying between them. Looked up from germline, CDR1 is SEHNR and CDR2 is FQNEAQ (reference sequence). The CDR3 contains 13 residues.